This T cell receptor beta chain was found in a study of cytomegalovirus exposure and HLA in healthy donors (dated by TCRdb to the late 2010s). General notes on the study: According to an earlier analysis of 587 of the donors, 150 million to 200 million T cells yielded roughly 110 million unique TCR beta sequences and approximately 300 Gb of sequence data. The study combined high-throughput TCR immunosequencing, statistical association of individual TCRs with disease status, and machine learning to predict cytomegalovirus infection status. All discovery cohort repertoires had been generated using a single sequencing platform. HLA typing included class I and class II loci at four-digit resolution. Genome-wide SNP genotypes for about 60% of the 666 donors were used in a later genetic analysis, which treated that subset as a discovery cohort. Across 398 genotyped donors of the cohort, an average of roughly 250,000 unique TCR beta nucleotide sequences per donor were sequenced, and 15% to 20% of those sequences were non-productive. Rather than using new phenotypic data, the later analysis identified candidate immune exposures from TCR beta sequences and from how often those sequences occurred across donors. The genetic ancestry cluster associated with self-reported Caucasian donors included 70% to 85% of the 300 to 450 genotyped donors. An early release that covered 500 to 800 HLA-typed donors contained approximately 290 gigabases of sequencing data and 65 million to 100 million unique TCR sequences. Donor age, sex, ethnicity and CMV serostatus were compiled together with the repertoire data. To study patterns of TCR occurrence, a later analysis re-analyzed previously published TCR beta repertoires from 500 to 850 donors and added high-resolution HLA genotyping. An earlier analysis of more than 450 of the donors used high-throughput TCR beta sequencing to judge whether each TCR beta V gene segment behaved as functional or pseudogenic. The number of typed donors differed by locus: about 629-630 for A, B, C, DRB1 and DQB1; 522 for DQA1; some 590 for DPA1; and roughly 450 for DPB1. The study aimed to test whether cataloging public T cell receptors could reveal signatures of past pathogen exposure. A few DR-DQ haplotypes were treated as single units for association and clustering because of strong linkage in the cohort. Besides the first cohort of 500 to 700 subjects, a separate validation cohort made up of over a hundred different subjects was used. Using immunosequencing, the study profiled T cell repertoires from about 650 subjects and related those repertoires to cytomegalovirus serostatus. What the authors observed across the whole study: Because counts were too low, roughly 16 rarely observed V segments, including chromosome 9 orphons, were excluded from the earlier analysis of roughly 580 of the donors. A further reported finding was that TCR beta sequences accurately predicted the HLA-A and HLA-B alleles for most subjects in the first cohort. While some public TCRs were present in many individuals, most TCR sequences turned up only very rarely across donors. The classifier was reported to diagnose cytomegalovirus status with high specificity and sensitivity in both the original and validation cohorts. Some IMGT-functional V segments, including TRBV6-2 and TRBV6-3, could not be distinguished by the 87-base-pair reads and were therefore excluded. An earlier analysis of 587 of the donors showed that most TCR beta V segments appeared in productive rearrangements either about 87% or about 30% of the time, which broadly matched IMGT annotations. A later genetic analysis reported fewer N-insertions in productive TCRs among donors in an Asian-associated ancestry cluster than the approximately 700-donor mean. Linkage disequilibrium might explain the correlated functional status among segregating V segments, but an unknown experimental factor could not be ruled out. A later analysis associated about 17,000 TCR beta sequences with specific HLA alleles at a false discovery rate of 0.05. A later genetic analysis associated a missense DCLRE1C variant with V-gene and J-gene trimming of TCR beta chains, and an independent cohort replicated the association. A cluster of highly shared sequence variants was judged likely to represent a technical artifact of the sequencing pipeline. Assigning TCR associations to individual alleles was difficult when HLA alleles, especially DR and DQ, strongly co-occurred. In a later analysis, several top co-occurrence clusters were reported to appear linked to parvovirus B19, influenza, CMV and Epstein-Barr virus. For the cohort, immune exposure information was limited to CMV serostatus. It was suggested by the authors that the approach could potentially be generalized to other disease states and immunological phenotypes. This cohort had only TCR beta chains sequenced, and the lack of alpha or paired-chain data limited which features could be detected. Three of the identified cytomegalovirus-associated TCR beta chains were confirmed in vitro to be specific for cytomegalovirus antigens. A later analysis found that TCR association rates varied across HLA loci, with DRB1 alleles showing the most associated TCRs and HLA-C alleles the fewest. In a later analysis, HLA-associated TCR beta chains showed more clonal expansion and lower generation probabilities than non-associated chains that were equally common. The study gave a list of 150 to 200 TCR beta chains associated with cytomegalovirus. Because HLA typing was unavailable for some donors at each locus, only the typed subset was used in association tests. Sequencing depth was assumed to be roughly uniform across donors in the presence/absence analyses, though that assumption may not hold. In a later analysis, most CMV-associated TCR beta chains were found to appear HLA-restricted, with HLA associations seemingly driven largely by CMV exposure.

The cohort comprised some 700 healthy bone marrow donors. Cohort members were all nominally healthy when sampled, although unrecorded immune exposures were likely present. The donor was CMV seronegative and was included in the group of about 400 seronegative cohort members. A peripheral blood sample was collected from each donor, and TCR beta sequencing was performed on peripheral blood mononuclear cells. Genomic DNA was extracted from the blood cell samples with the Qiagen DNeasy Blood Extraction Kit. The library came from the immunoSEQ multiplex PCR assay. For the multiplex PCR, a mixture combining 60 forward primers for TCR Vbeta segments and 13 reverse primers for TCR Jbeta segments was used. A multiplex PCR assay on genomic DNA amplified the CDR3 region of rearranged TCR beta genes. On the Illumina HiSeq System, the amplified TCR beta libraries were sequenced as 87-base-pair reads. The authors' pipeline ran thus. Across the 670 or so repertoires, a later analysis counted 75 million to 90 million unique TCR beta chains, approximately 10 million of which were shared by at least two donors. Raw reads were error-corrected and collapsed into unique sequences with a nearest-neighbor algorithm that merged closely related sequences to remove PCR and sequencing errors. Alignment of CDR3 sequences to IMGT reference sequences was used to assign V, D and J gene segments. For a sequence to be retained, a match of at least six nucleotides to both a V gene segment and a J gene segment was required. Rearrangements were called productive when the CDR3 lacked stop codons and stayed in frame with V and J; all others were non-productive. Following IMGT convention, CDR3 was defined as the stretch from the second conserved V-encoded cysteine to the conserved J-encoded phenylalanine. The earlier analysis of about 590 of the donors excluded sequences that lacked an unambiguous match to a single V gene segment. An earlier analysis of 587 of the donors called V segments functional above 56.7% productive rearrangements and segregating when the between-donor standard deviation exceeded 5%. To diagnose cytomegalovirus status from the catalog of TCR beta chain sequences, a statistical classification framework was built. V and J gene assignment, in a later analysis, came from comparing TCR nucleotide sequences with IMGT/GENE-DB human TR gene sequences. The TCRdist pipeline was used in a later analysis to assign CDR3 sequences and most-parsimonious VDJ recombination scenarios. In a later analysis, each TCR beta chain was defined by its CDR3 amino acid sequence together with its V-gene family, and reads lacking a unique V-gene family were excluded. As a way to deal with suspected cross-contamination and a sequencing artifact, a later analysis dropped more than 500 nucleotide sequences that were highly shared and had low generation probability. In a later analysis, a clonal expansion index was calculated for each public chain from normalized within-repertoire ranks of inferred template counts. In a later analysis, generation probabilities were computed with a VDJ recombination model fitted to out-of-frame rearrangements, and the resulting probabilities were checked against IGoR. In a later analysis, TCR-TCR, TCR-HLA and TCR-CMV co-occurrence was scored with hypergeometric tests, and a repertoire-size bias correction was applied to TCR pairs. A later analysis estimated false discovery rates by permuting HLA or CMV assignments 20 times. In a later analysis, co-occurring TCRs were grouped using DBSCAN, with TCRdist sequence similarity added in when clustering inside HLA-allele-positive subsets. Repertoires with fewer than 30,000 or more than 120,000 public chains, plus five repertoires with anomalous nucleotide sharing, were excluded from co-occurrence clustering. As stored in TCRdb, this immuneACCESS dataset retains in-frame rearrangements with V and J assigned. A fraction of the clones does not appear; measured against another copy, unresolved V genes explain less than half of the discrepancy, and the remainder lacks a known reason. That table gives V, J and clone size, and the DNA gave D and trimming. The sample profile shows 90,000 to 120,000 clones; 73% of them were found once. About 8% of the sample is taken by the ten largest.

This clone was found once. What this receptor recognizes is not known. Base qualities are not provided; no much larger clone lies one nucleotide away. From the germline V gene, CDR1 is LGHNA and CDR2 is YNFKEQ. Relative to germline, V is missing 1 base and J is missing 1 base, with 4 bases of the junction outside any gene match. The CDR3 has 15 amino acids, counting the end cysteine and phenylalanine. Only the CDR3 region is kept as DNA, spanning 45 bases read in frame from base 1. This receptor was obtained from a man in his thirties or forties in good health and CMV-seronegative. The sequenced sample was PBMCs. Recombination joined TRBV4-2 with TRBJ2-7, and TRBD2 aligns with 7 junction nucleotides. CDR3 reads: CASSQGGTISYEQYF. The DNA sequence follows: TGTGCCAGCAGCCAAGGAGGGACTATATCCTACGAGCAGTACTTC.